These T cell receptor beta chains were read from a single sample in a study of preoperative IRX-2 immunotherapy in early breast cancer. Method: immunoSEQ multiplex PCR; TCRdb's copy keeps in-frame clones and lacks some. The sample has around 10,000 clones; over 80% are singletons. This sample comprised lymph node tissue, obtained before IRX-2 immunotherapy. The receptors were sampled from a human donor with breast cancer. The CDR3 runs from the conserved cysteine through the conserved F or W. The D gene is left open where the match is weak. Rows give clone size only sometimes, using once, few, many, or a class for an expanded clone.

d_gene,abundance,j_gene,v_gene,CDR3aa,CDR3nt
-,-,TRBJ2-2,TRBV11-3,CASSFDGLNTGELFF,TGTGCCAGCAGCTTTGACGGTTTGAACACCGGGGAGCTGTTTTTT
-,few,TRBJ1-4,TRBV14,CASSVEGATNEKLFF,TGTGCCAGCAGCGTTGAGGGGGCAACTAATGAAAAACTGTTTTTT
-,-,TRBJ1-3,TRBV11-3,CASRKPRVSTGNTIYF,TGTGCCAGCAGAAAACCCAGGGTTAGCACTGGAAACACCATATATTTT
-,few,TRBJ2-2,TRBV11-3,CASSPDGDTGELFF,TGTGCCAGCAGCCCGGACGGGGACACCGGGGAGCTGTTTTTT
-,-,TRBJ2-1,TRBV29-1,CSVGAEYNEQFF,TGCAGCGTGGGAGCGGAGTACAATGAGCAGTTCTTC
-,-,TRBJ1-5,TRBV5-1,CASSLGEGTLGYQPQHF,TGCGCCAGCAGCCTGGGGGAGGGAACTCTGGGCTATCAGCCCCAGCATTTT
-,-,TRBJ1-2,TRBV6-8,CASSSAEHFNYGYTF,TGTGCCAGCAGTTCGGCAGAGCACTTTAACTATGGCTACACCTTC
-,-,TRBJ1-2,TRBV19,CASSIPGFGYTF,TGTGCCAGTAGTATTCCCGGGTTTGGCTACACCTTC
TRBD1,-,TRBJ1-1,TRBV5-1,CASSLAGTGGNTEAFF,TGCGCCAGCAGCTTGGCCGGGACAGGGGGGAACACTGAAGCTTTCTTT
-,-,TRBJ2-1,TRBV27,CATGTPSGDYNEQFF,TGTGCCACCGGCACCCCCTCTGGGGACTACAATGAGCAGTTCTTC
-,-,TRBJ2-7,TRBV6-8,CASSYSSALSSYEQYF,TGTGCCAGCAGTTACTCGAGCGCCTTGAGCTCCTACGAGCAGTACTTC
TRBD1,-,TRBJ1-2,TRBV30,CAWSWTGQGDGYTF,TGTGCCTGGAGCTGGACGGGACAGGGGGATGGCTACACCTTC
TRBD1,-,TRBJ2-2,TRBV18,CASSVQGALAGELFF,TGTGCCAGCTCAGTTCAGGGGGCGCTCGCCGGGGAGCTGTTTTTT
TRBD2,-,TRBJ2-5,TRBV19,CASSLTWTSGRRLETQYF,TGTGCCAGTAGCTTAACCTGGACTAGCGGGAGACGTTTGGAGACCCAGTACTTC
-,-,TRBJ2-2,TRBV6-8,CASSYAEGTNTGELFF,TGTGCCAGCAGTTACGCGGAGGGAACGAACACCGGGGAGCTGTTTTTT
-,once,TRBJ1-2,TRBV6-4,CASSEPRGPIYGYTF,TGTGCCAGCAGTGAACCAAGGGGACCGATCTATGGCTACACCTTC
-,-,TRBJ1-2,TRBV28,CASSLFSTEGYGYTF,TGTGCCAGCAGTTTATTCTCCACAGAGGGCTATGGCTACACCTTC
TRBD1,-,TRBJ2-2,TRBV6-4,CASSDMTGVGTGELFF,TGTGCCAGCAGCGATATGACAGGGGTGGGCACCGGGGAGCTGTTTTTT
TRBD2,-,TRBJ2-3,TRBV6-8,CASSLREYGTQYF,TGTGCCAGCAGTTTGCGGGAGTATGGTACGCAGTATTTT
-,once,TRBJ2-7,TRBV11-1,CASSLSAEPTYEQYF,TGTGCCAGCAGCTTGTCCGCCGAGCCTACCTACGAGCAGTACTTC
TRBD1,-,TRBJ1-4,TRBV11-3,CASSSSGTGGKLFF,TGTGCCAGCAGCTCTTCCGGGACAGGGGGGAAACTGTTTTTT
TRBD2,-,TRBJ2-3,TRBV12-5,CASGLEAGAPDTQYF,TGTGCTAGTGGTTTGGAAGCGGGAGCCCCAGATACGCAGTATTTT
TRBD2,once,TRBJ2-4,TRBV7-7,CASSFTTSGRAGSKNIQYF,TGTGCCAGCAGCTTCACTACTAGCGGGAGGGCCGGTTCCAAAAACATTCAGTACTTC
-,-,TRBJ2-2,TRBV5-1,CASSLGARGTGELFF,TGCGCCAGCAGCTTGGGGGCCAGAGGCACCGGGGAGCTGTTTTTT
TRBD1,-,TRBJ2-6,TRBV25-1,CASTPGGAGANVLTF,TGTGCCAGCACTCCAGGGGGCGCTGGGGCCAACGTCCTGACTTTC
-,-,TRBJ2-2,TRBV6-4,CASSENGELFF,TGTGCCAGCAGTGAAAACGGGGAGCTGTTTTTT
-,-,TRBJ2-2,TRBV19,CASSRNTGELFF,TGTGCCAGTAGTAGAAACACCGGGGAGCTGTTTTTT
TRBD1,once,TRBJ2-7,TRBV27,CASSARPGQDLSYEQYF,TGTGCCAGCAGTGCCCGCCCGGGACAGGACCTTTCCTACGAGCAGTACTTC
-,-,TRBJ1-3,TRBV5-1,CASSLATGATGNTIYF,TGCGCCAGCAGCTTGGCTACTGGGGCCACTGGAAACACCATATATTTT
-,-,TRBJ2-7,TRBV28,CASSSGLYEQYF,TGTGCCAGCAGCTCCGGGCTCTACGAGCAGTACTTC
-,-,TRBJ1-5,TRBV6-8,CASIGDPRNQPQHF,TGTGCCAGCATTGGGGACCCCCGCAATCAGCCCCAGCATTTT
TRBD1,-,TRBJ2-7,TRBV6-8,CASRSPPGQGAYEQYF,TGTGCCAGCAGGTCCCCCCCGGGACAGGGGGCGTACGAGCAGTACTTC
TRBD1,once,TRBJ2-7,TRBV18,CASSQTGIYEQYF,TGTGCCAGCTCCCAGACAGGGATCTACGAGCAGTACTTC
-,-,TRBJ2-1,TRBV19,CASSRGWDEQFF,TGTGCCAGTAGTCGAGGATGGGATGAGCAGTTCTTC
TRBD2,-,TRBJ2-2,TRBV11-3,CASSPGTSGSNTGELFF,TGTGCCAGCAGCCCCGGGACTAGCGGTTCTAACACCGGGGAGCTGTTTTTT
-,-,TRBJ1-4,TRBV11-3,CASSPGKTNEKLFF,TGTGCCAGCAGTCCAGGGAAGACTAATGAAAAACTGTTTTTT
TRBD1,-,TRBJ1-2,TRBV11-3,CASSFVVRGVYGYTF,TGTGCCAGCAGCTTTGTAGTCAGGGGGGTCTATGGCTACACCTTC
TRBD1,-,TRBJ2-7,TRBV6-8,CASSRRDRVIGEQYF,TGTGCCAGCAGTCGGAGGGACAGGGTGATCGGAGAGCAGTACTTC
-,-,TRBJ2-5,TRBV18,CASSPGGQETQYF,TGTGCCAGCTCACCAGGGGGCCAAGAGACCCAGTACTTC
-,-,TRBJ1-1,TRBV18,CASSPGVGGEGGAFF,TGTGCCAGCTCACCAGGAGTAGGAGGGGAAGGGGGAGCTTTCTTT
-,-,TRBJ2-6,TRBV28,CASRQYSGANVLTF,TGTGCCAGCAGGCAGTACTCTGGGGCCAACGTCCTGACTTTC